The rows below give T cell receptor beta chains drawn from one sample of a study of cytomegalovirus exposure and HLA in healthy donors. The data were produced by immunoSEQ multiplex PCR, yet TCRdb's version contains in-frame clones alone and is incomplete. The profile covers roughly 220,000 clones, with 75% appearing a single time and roughly 1.9% taken by the ten largest. Material for sequencing was PBMCs. These TCRs come from a woman in her twenties or thirties in good health and CMV-seronegative. The CDR3 runs from the conserved cysteine through the conserved F or W. Each record gives: CDR3 length, V gene, clone size, J gene, CDR3 protein. Some rows mark clone size as missing; the rest say once, few, many or name a class of expanded clone.

11,TRBV9,NA,TRBJ2-1,CASSAGTSAFF
15,TRBV11-2,few,TRBJ2-7,CASSFMRGTTYEQYF
17,TRBV4-1,NA,TRBJ2-1,CASSQEGTGGRINEQFF
17,TRBV6-1,NA,TRBJ1-3,CASSDRRDRFSGNTIYF
12,TRBV7-9,once,TRBJ2-7,CASSIDVGPRYF
15,TRBV6-1,NA,TRBJ2-1,CASSRTGQINNEQFF
16,TRBV18,once,TRBJ1-4,CASSPETGRRSEKLFF
14,TRBV30,few,TRBJ2-3,CAWRWGGWADTQYF
11,TRBV18,few,TRBJ2-5,CASSPEETQYF
13,TRBV7-3,NA,TRBJ1-6,CASSLERGSPLHF
16,TRBV2,NA,TRBJ2-1,CASSGRASGTLGEQFF
16,TRBV2,NA,TRBJ1-6,CASSRTGMSYNSPLHF
15,TRBV7-4,NA,TRBJ1-5,CASSPGALGNQPQHF
14,TRBV14,NA,TRBJ2-2,CASRVGPGTGELFF
16,TRBV2,NA,TRBJ1-1,CASTRSWTGGGTEAFF
19,TRBV12-2,NA,TRBJ2-3,CASRTWATSGTTSTDTQYF
16,TRBV2,few,TRBJ1-3,CASSAGGGSGQGPIYF
15,TRBV5-1,NA,TRBJ2-7,CASSYGQPPSYEQYF
13,TRBV7-7,NA,TRBJ2-7,CASSLDRAYEQYF
15,TRBV29-1,NA,TRBJ1-4,CSASDPTGTNEKLFF
13,TRBV7-3,NA,TRBJ2-7,CASSLSPGYEQYF
15,TRBV7-6,few,TRBJ2-6,CASSSGASGANVLTF
14,TRBV30,few,TRBJ2-7,CAWSVGGTSYEQYF
15,TRBV6-6,NA,TRBJ2-5,CASSQSWTSLETQYF
14,TRBV5-4,NA,TRBJ1-1,CASRLQVMNTEAFF
13,TRBV5-6,NA,TRBJ1-1,CASSLGPAGEAFF
14,TRBV7-2,NA,TRBJ2-1,CASSTRDRYNEQFF
16,TRBV10-3,NA,TRBJ2-1,CAISPGGSGIYNEQFF
12,TRBV7-9,NA,TRBJ1-1,CASQWLRTEAFF
11,TRBV20-1,NA,TRBJ2-1,CSATTYNEQFF
15,TRBV10-3,NA,TRBJ2-7,CAISESRAHSYEQYF
14,TRBV5-4,NA,TRBJ2-7,CASSRSGTPYEQYF
13,TRBV11-3,NA,NA,CASSSGLGSEQYF
14,TRBV21-1,NA,TRBJ1-1,CASSEQGLNTEAFF
13,TRBV6-5,NA,TRBJ1-1,CASRTTGATEAFF